The 16 T cell receptor beta chains listed next were all sequenced from one sample in a study of cytomegalovirus exposure and HLA in healthy donors. 60 Vbeta and 13 Jbeta primers were used in PCR. Produced via immunoSEQ multiplex PCR; TCRdb's table is partial and in-frame only. Of about 31,000 clones in the sample, approximately 47% were seen once. The sample comprised PBMCs. The receptor set was obtained from a woman in her fifties or sixties in good health and CMV-seronegative.

The rearrangement links TRBV28 to TRBJ2-7, with 8 nucleotides matching TRBD1. Germline CDR1 is MDHEN and CDR2 is SYDVKM. The CDR3 is made up of 16 amino acids. The V and J ends lost 4 bases and 2 bases, in that order; junction bases with no gene match: 10. The chain's CDR3 is CASSSPKEQGAYEQYF. In nucleotides, the CDR3 is TGTGCCAGCAGTTCCCCGAAGGAACAGGGGGCCTACGAGCAGTACTTC.

This clone turned up a few times. V usage is TRBV5-6 and J usage is TRBJ2-2; tentatively, D is TRBD1 (6 bases). Trimming pared 0 bases from V and 1 base from J, leaving 10 bases between. This CDR3 is built from 16 residues. Germline CDR1 SGHDT, CDR2 YYEEEE. CDR3 protein: CASSLVPGVNTGELFF. DNA of the CDR3: TGTGCCAGCAGCTTGGTTCCAGGGGTGAACACCGGGGAGCTGTTTTTT.

The chain employs TRBV6-5 and TRBJ1-2; unclear D gene. The CDR3 is 13 amino acids. Germline CDR1 reads MNHEY; CDR2 reads SVGAGI. V lost 0 bases and J 8 bases, leaving 10 bases between the germline ends. The CDR3 region is CASSYSQHIGYTF. The CDR3, as DNA: TGTGCCAGCAGTTACTCGCAACACATAGGCTACACCTTC.

V usage is TRBV2 and J usage is TRBJ2-5; 11 nucleotides align to TRBD1. The CDR3 contains 14 residues. J was trimmed by 3 bases and V by 6 bases; bases with no gene match: 3. Per germline, CDR1 SNHLY and CDR2 FYNNEI. The CDR3 reads CASRGDRGKETQYF. The CDR3 nucleotides read TGTGCCAGCAGAGGGGACAGGGGGAAAGAGACCCAGTACTTC.

This clone was counted a few times. The V call is TRBV2, the J call TRBJ2-1; 10 nucleotides align to TRBD1. There are 16 residues in the CDR3. The germline V gene encodes CDR1 SNHLY and CDR2 FYNNEI. V was pared by 3 bases and J by 9 bases, with 11 bases of the junction left unmatched. CDR3 sequence (DNA): TGTGCCAGCAGTGACCGAGCCGGACAGGGGGTTGGTGAGCAGTTCTTC. It translates to CASSDRAGQGVGEQFF.

This chain joins TRBV9 and TRBJ2-3; a possible D gene is TRBD2 (6 bases). V lost 6 bases to trimming and J lost 5 bases, with 16 bases between them. This CDR3 region has 14 residues. CDR1 is SGDLS and CDR2 is YYNGEE in the germline V gene. CDR3: CASTAGLVEDTQYF. CDR3 bases: TGTGCCAGCACCGCGGGGCTAGTTGAAGATACGCAGTATTTT.

The chain uses TRBV27 and TRBJ2-1; 13 bases fit TRBD2. The CDR3 is 18 residues long. The germline V gene encodes CDR1 MNHEY and CDR2 SMNVEV (reference sequence). The V gene end was trimmed by 4 bases and the J gene end by 5 bases; junction bases not matched to a gene: 11. In nucleotides, the CDR3 is TGTGCCAGCAGTTCCATCGGACTAGCGGGAGCCCGGAACAATGAGCAGTTCTTC. Translating gives CASSSIGLAGARNNEQFF.

This clone was counted only a few times. Here the CDR3 DNA reads TGTGCCATCAGTAACCGGGATGTCAATGAGCAGTTCTTC. Residues: CAISNRDVNEQFF. V is TRBV10-3 and J is TRBJ2-1; TRBD2 is a possible D gene (5 bases). The CDR3 is made up of 13 amino acids. CDR1 is ENHRY, CDR2 SYGVKD, per germline. With 5 bases removed from V and 6 bases from J, the gap between germline ends came to 11 bases.

The sample holds a few counts of this clone. V is TRBV19 and J is TRBJ2-5, with D unresolved. Trimming shortened V by 5 bases and J by 1 base, and 14 bases separated the two germline ends. Germline lookup yields CDR1 LNHDA and CDR2 SQIVND (reference sequence). CDR3 length: 15 residues. The CDR3 sequence: CASSSQSRSQETQYF. CDR3 DNA: TGTGCCAGTAGTTCCCAGAGCAGGTCCCAAGAGACCCAGTACTTC.

This clone has only a few counts. The J gene is TRBJ2-1, the V gene TRBV28, with 8 bases aligning to TRBD2. The CDR3 is made up of 15 amino acids. Germline V gene data show CDR1 as MDHEN and CDR2 as SYDVKM. J lost 2 bases, V lost 2 bases, and 2 bases had no gene match. CDR3 in amino acids: CASSLAGGTYNEQFF. CDR3 sequence (DNA): TGTGCCAGCAGTTTAGCGGGAGGCACCTACAATGAGCAGTTCTTC.

V is TRBV23-1 and J is TRBJ1-5; TRBD1 aligns across 7 bases. TRBV23-1 is an ORF, and what it does is uncertain. Trimming cost V 6 bases and J 7 bases; bases outside gene matches: 12. This CDR3 spans 15 amino acids. For the CDR3, the DNA is TGCGCCAGCAGGCCAGACAGGGTTCTTAGACAGCCCCAGCATTTT. Translation: CASRPDRVLRQPQHF.

The rearrangement joins TRBV28 to TRBJ2-3; 7 nucleotides match TRBD2. The CDR3 runs 16 residues. The germline CDR1 and CDR2 sequences are MDHEN and SYDVKM. V shed 5 bases and J 3 bases; nucleotides not matched to a gene: 11. Here the CDR3 DNA reads TGTGCCAGCAGTCCCTCGGGCGGGAGAGGAACAGATACGCAGTATTTT. The encoded protein is CASSPSGGRGTDTQYF. The variable domain in full, with the rest retrieved from reference TRBV28 and TRBJ2-3, is DVKVTQSSRYLVKRTGEKVFLECVQDMDHENMFWYRQDPGLGLRLIYFSYDVKMKEKGDIPEGYSVSREKKERFSLILESASTNQTSMYLCASSPSGGRGTDTQYFGPGTRLTVL.

This rearrangement joins TRBV18 to TRBJ2-7, with D possibly TRBD2 on 5 matching bases. Germline CDR1 reads KGHSH; CDR2 reads LQKENI. V lost 1 base and J 5 bases, leaving 15 bases between the germline ends. This CDR3 is built from 15 residues. This CDR3 is CASSPQRRGPHEQYF. In nucleotides, the CDR3 is TGTGCCAGCTCACCACAGCGGAGAGGGCCCCACGAGCAGTACTTC.

V gene TRBV10-3 combines with J gene TRBJ1-1, with TRBD1 identical over 7 bases. The germline gives CDR1 ENHRY, CDR2 SYGVKD. Trimming at V came to 5 bases and at J to 1 base, leaving 10 bases not matched to a gene. The CDR3 runs 16 residues. CDR3 DNA sequence: TGTGCCATCAGTCCTGGGCGGGACAGCGCGAACACTGAAGCTTTCTTT. Residues: CAISPGRDSANTEAFF.

V is TRBV6-1 and J is TRBJ2-5, with D maybe TRBD2 (6 bases). V lost 6 bases to trimming and J lost 5 bases, with 16 bases between them. The CDR3 contains 14 residues. CDR1 and CDR2 from the germline V gene are MNHNS and SASEGT. The CDR3 nucleotides read TGTGCCAGCAGCCCCAGTCAGAGCGGGGAGACCCAGTACTTC. Translating it yields CASSPSQSGETQYF.

This chain links TRBV2 with TRBJ1-1; 7 nucleotides match TRBD1. The V segment lost 6 bases and the J segment 3 bases; nucleotides outside the gene matches: 7. In germline, CDR1 is SNHLY, CDR2 FYNNEI. CDR3 size: 14 residues. This CDR3 is CASRARGQDTEAFF. In nucleotides, the CDR3 is TGTGCCAGCAGGGCAAGGGGGCAGGACACTGAAGCTTTCTTT.